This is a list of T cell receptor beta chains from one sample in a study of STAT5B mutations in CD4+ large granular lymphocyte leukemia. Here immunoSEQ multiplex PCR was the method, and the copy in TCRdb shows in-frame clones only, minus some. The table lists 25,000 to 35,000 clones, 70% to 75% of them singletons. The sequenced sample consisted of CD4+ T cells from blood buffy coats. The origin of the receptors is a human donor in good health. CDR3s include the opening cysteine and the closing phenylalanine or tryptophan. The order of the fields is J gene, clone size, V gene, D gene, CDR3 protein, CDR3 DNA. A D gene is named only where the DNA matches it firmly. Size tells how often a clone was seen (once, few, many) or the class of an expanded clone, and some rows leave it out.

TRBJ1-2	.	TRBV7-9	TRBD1	CASSSLNRGQDGYTF	TGTGCCAGCAGCTCACTGAACAGGGGCCAGGATGGCTACACCTTC
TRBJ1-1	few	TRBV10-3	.	CAIRGNTEAFF	TGTGCCATCAGGGGGAACACTGAAGCTTTCTTT
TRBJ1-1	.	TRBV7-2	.	CASGPTRLNTEAFF	TGTGCCAGCGGCCCCACCCGGCTGAACACTGAAGCTTTCTTT
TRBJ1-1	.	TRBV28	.	CASSSYRDNTEAFF	TGTGCCAGCAGTTCTTACAGGGATAACACTGAAGCTTTCTTT
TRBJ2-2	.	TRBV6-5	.	CASSTGLHTGELFF	TGTGCCAGCAGTACGGGACTCCACACCGGGGAGCTGTTTTTT
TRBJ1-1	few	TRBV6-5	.	CASSYSWGVGAFF	TGTGCCAGCAGTTACTCGTGGGGGGTTGGAGCTTTCTTT
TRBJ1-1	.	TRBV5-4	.	CASSLVYFQGQVTEAFF	TGTGCCAGCAGCTTGGTGTATTTCCAGGGGCAGGTCACTGAAGCTTTCTTT
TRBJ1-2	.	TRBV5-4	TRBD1	CASSSPTGGYGYTF	TGTGCCAGCAGCTCACCGACAGGGGGCTATGGCTACACCTTC
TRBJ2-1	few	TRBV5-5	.	CASLVGGAWNEQFF	TGTGCCAGCTTAGTTGGGGGCGCTTGGAATGAGCAGTTCTTC
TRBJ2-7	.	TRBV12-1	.	CASSRRPLEVDREQYF	TGTGCCAGCAGCCGCCGTCCGCTGGAGGTGGACAGGGAGCAGTACTTC
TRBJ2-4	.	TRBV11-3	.	CASKRDNSAKNIQYF	TGTGCCAGCAAACGGGACAACTCAGCCAAAAACATTCAGTACTTC
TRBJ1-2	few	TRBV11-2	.	CASSLIRDTTYGYTF	TGTGCCAGCAGCTTAATCCGGGACACCACTTATGGCTACACCTTC
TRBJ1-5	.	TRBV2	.	CASSQFGAQPQHF	TGTGCCAGCAGTCAATTCGGGGCCCAGCCCCAGCATTTT
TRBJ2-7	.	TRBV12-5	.	CATLGWQGKRYEQYF	TGTGCTACCCTGGGTTGGCAGGGGAAAAGATACGAGCAGTACTTC
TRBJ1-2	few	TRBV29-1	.	CSAEGGGDPFSFF	TGCAGCGCCGAGGGCGGAGGGGACCCGTTTTCCTTCTTC
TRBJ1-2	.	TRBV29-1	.	CSVDGSPLGYTF	TGCAGCGTTGATGGTAGCCCCCTGGGCTACACCTTC
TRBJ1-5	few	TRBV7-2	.	CASTLFRGDQPQHF	TGTGCCAGCACCCTCTTCAGGGGCGATCAGCCCCAGCATTTT
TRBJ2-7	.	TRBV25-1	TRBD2	CASSGGVAGAYEQYF	TGTGCCAGCAGTGGGGGTGTAGCGGGAGCTTACGAGCAGTACTTC
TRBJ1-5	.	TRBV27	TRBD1	CASSFRSTGGFNQPQHF	TGTGCCAGCAGTTTCAGATCGACAGGGGGTTTCAATCAGCCCCAGCATTTT
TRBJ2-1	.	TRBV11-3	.	CASGESRSRYNEQFF	TGTGCCAGCGGGGAAAGTCGGTCTCGCTACAATGAGCAGTTCTTC
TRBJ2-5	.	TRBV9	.	CASSVGDFQETQYF	TGTGCCAGCAGCGTGGGGGACTTCCAAGAGACCCAGTACTTC
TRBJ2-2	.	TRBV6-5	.	CASIESGPGGELFF	TGTGCCAGCATCGAGTCGGGCCCTGGCGGGGAGCTGTTTTTT
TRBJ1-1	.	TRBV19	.	CASSIGNTEAFF	TGTGCCAGTAGTATCGGTAACACTGAAGCTTTCTTT
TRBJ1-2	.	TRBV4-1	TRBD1	CASSPGQGVDYGYTF	TGCGCCAGCAGCCCGGGACAGGGGGTTGACTATGGCTACACCTTC
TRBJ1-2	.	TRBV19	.	CASSAPPANYGYTF	TGTGCCAGTAGTGCCCCGCCGGCTAACTATGGCTACACCTTC
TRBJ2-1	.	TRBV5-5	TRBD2	CASSFGLARGSRNEQFF	TGTGCCAGCAGCTTTGGACTAGCGAGAGGGTCTAGGAATGAGCAGTTCTTC
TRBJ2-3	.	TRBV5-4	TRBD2	CASSLAGGSSTDTQYF	TGTGCCAGCAGCTTGGCGGGGGGATCTAGCACAGATACGCAGTATTTT
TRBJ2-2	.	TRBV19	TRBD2	CASSPTSPDTGELFF	TGTGCCAGTAGCCCGACTAGCCCTGACACCGGGGAGCTGTTTTTT